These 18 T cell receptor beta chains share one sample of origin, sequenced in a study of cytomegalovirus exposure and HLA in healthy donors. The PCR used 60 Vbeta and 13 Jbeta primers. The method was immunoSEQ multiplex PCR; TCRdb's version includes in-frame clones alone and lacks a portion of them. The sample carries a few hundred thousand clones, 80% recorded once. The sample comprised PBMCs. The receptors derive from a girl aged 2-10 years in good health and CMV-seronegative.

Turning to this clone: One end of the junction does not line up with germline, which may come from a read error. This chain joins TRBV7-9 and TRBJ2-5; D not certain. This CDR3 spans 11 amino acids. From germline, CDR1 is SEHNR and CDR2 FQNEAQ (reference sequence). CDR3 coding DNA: TGTTCCAGCAGCTTAGATGTAGATCGGTACTTC. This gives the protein CSSSLDVDRYF.

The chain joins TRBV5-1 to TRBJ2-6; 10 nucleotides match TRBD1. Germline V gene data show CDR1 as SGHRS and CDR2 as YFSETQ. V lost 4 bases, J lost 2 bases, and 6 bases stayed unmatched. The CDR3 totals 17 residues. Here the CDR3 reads CASSPGQGQTGANVLTF. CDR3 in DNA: TGCGCCAGCAGCCCGGGACAGGGGCAAACTGGGGCCAACGTCCTGACTTTC.

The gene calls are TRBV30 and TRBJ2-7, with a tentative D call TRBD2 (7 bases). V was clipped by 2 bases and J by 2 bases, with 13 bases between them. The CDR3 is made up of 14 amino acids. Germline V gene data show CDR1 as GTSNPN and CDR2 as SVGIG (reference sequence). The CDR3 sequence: CAWSPPGGPYEQYF. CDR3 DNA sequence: TGTGCCTGGAGTCCCCCGGGGGGCCCCTACGAGCAGTACTTC.

For the CDR3, the DNA is TGTGCCATCAGTGAGGGACTGGGCAATCAGCCCCAGCATTTT. Translating it yields CAISEGLGNQPQHF. This sequence joins TRBV10-3 and TRBJ1-5; D is unclear. The CDR3 runs 14 residues. The germline V gene encodes CDR1 ENHRY and CDR2 SYGVKD. Trimming removed 2 bases at V and 2 bases at J, with 7 bases between.

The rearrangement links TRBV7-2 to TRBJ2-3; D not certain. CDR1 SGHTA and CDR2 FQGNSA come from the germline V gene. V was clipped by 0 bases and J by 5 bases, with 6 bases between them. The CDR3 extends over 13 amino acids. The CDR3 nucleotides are TGTGCCAGCAGCTTAGCCCCGGGAGATACGCAGTATTTT. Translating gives CASSLAPGDTQYF.

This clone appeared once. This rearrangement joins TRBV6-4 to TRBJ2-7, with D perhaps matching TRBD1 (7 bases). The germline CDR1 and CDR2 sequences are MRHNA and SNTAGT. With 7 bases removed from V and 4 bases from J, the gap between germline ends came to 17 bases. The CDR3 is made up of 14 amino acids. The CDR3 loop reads CASIGGRGEYEQYF. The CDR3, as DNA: TGTGCCAGCATAGGAGGCAGGGGGGAGTACGAGCAGTACTTC.

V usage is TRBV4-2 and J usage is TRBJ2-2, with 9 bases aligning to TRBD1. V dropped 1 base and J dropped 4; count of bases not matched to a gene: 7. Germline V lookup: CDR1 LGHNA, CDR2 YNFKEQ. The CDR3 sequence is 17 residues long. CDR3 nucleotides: TGTGCCAGCAGCCAAGTGCTACAGGGGGCGGTCACCGGGGAGCTGTTTTTT. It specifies CASSQVLQGAVTGELFF.

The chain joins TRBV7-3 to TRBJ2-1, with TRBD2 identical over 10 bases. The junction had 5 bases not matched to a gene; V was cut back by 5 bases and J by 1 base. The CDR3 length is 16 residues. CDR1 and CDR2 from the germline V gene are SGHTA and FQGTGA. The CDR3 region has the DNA TGTGCCAGCAGCCTAGCGGGAGTTGGATCCTACAATGAGCAGTTCTTC. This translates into CASSLAGVGSYNEQFF.

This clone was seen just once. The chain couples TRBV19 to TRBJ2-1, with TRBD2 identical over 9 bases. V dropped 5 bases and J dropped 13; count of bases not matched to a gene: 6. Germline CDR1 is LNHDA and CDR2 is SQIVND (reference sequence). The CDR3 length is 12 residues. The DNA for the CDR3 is TGTGCCAGTAGTTATTCTAGCGGGAACCAGTTCTTC. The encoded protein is CASSYSSGNQFF.

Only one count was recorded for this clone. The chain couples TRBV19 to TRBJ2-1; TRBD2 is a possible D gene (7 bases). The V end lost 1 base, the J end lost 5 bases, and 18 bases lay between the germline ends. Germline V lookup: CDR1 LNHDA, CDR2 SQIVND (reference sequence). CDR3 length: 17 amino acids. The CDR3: CASSIGFWRGRDNEQFF. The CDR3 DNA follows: TGTGCCAGTAGTATAGGGTTTTGGCGGGGGCGGGACAATGAGCAGTTCTTC.

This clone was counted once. This CDR3 reads CASSLELGDTEAFF. The CDR3 bases are TGCGCCAGCAGCTTGGAGTTAGGGGACACTGAAGCTTTCTTT. The V gene is TRBV5-1, the J gene TRBJ1-1; the D gene is possibly TRBD1 (5 bases). V shed 0 bases and J shed 3 bases, with 9 bases lying between them. CDR1 is SGHRS and CDR2 is YFSETQ in the germline V gene. The CDR3 length is 14 residues.

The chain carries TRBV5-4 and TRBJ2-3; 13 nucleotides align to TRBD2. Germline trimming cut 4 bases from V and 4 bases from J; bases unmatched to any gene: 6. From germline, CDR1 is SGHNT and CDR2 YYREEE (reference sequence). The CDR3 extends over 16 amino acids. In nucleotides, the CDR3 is TGTGCCAGCAGCAAGCCACTAGCGGGAGGGTCAGATACGCAGTATTTT. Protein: CASSKPLAGGSDTQYF.

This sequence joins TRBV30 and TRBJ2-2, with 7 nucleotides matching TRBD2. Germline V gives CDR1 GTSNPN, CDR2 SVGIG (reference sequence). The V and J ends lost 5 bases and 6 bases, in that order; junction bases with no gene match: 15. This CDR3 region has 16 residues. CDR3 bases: TGTGCCTGGGATAGCGGGTCTTTAACATGGGCCGGGGAGCTGTTTTTT. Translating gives CAWDSGSLTWAGELFF.

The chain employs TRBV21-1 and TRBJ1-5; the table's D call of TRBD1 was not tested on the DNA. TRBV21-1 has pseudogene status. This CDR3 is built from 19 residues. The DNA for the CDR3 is TGTGCCAGCAGCAAACCTCACCCAGGGGAGTATAGCGCCAATCAGCCCCAGCATTTT. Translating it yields CASSKPHPGEYSANQPQHF.

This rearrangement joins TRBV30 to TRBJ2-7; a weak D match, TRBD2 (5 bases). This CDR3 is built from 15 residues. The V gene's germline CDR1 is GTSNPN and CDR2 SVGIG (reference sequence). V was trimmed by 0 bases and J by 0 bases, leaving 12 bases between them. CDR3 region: CAWSVPAASSYEQYF. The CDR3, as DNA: TGTGCCTGGAGTGTACCAGCGGCGAGCTCCTACGAGCAGTACTTC.

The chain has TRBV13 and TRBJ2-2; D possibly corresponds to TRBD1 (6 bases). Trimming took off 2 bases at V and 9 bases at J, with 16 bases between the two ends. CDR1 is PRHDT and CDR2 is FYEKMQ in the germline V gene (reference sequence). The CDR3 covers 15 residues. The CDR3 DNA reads TGTGCCAGCAGCTTAAAGTCGCAGGGGACGCGGGAGCTGTTTTTT. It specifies CASSLKSQGTRELFF.

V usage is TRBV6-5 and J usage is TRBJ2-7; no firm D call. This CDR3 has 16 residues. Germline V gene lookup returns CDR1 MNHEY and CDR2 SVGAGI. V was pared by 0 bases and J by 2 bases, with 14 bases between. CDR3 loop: CASSYSTALLPYEQYF. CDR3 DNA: TGTGCCAGCAGTTACTCAACAGCTCTACTTCCCTACGAGCAGTACTTC.

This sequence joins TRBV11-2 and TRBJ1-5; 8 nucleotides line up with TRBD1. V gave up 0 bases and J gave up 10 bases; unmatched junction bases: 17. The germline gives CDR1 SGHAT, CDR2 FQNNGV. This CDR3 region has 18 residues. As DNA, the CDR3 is TGTGCCAGCAGCTTAGAGCCCCTGATTACGCCAGGGGGCCTACCCCAGCATTTT. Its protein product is CASSLEPLITPGGLPQHF. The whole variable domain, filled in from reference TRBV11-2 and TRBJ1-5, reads EAGVAQSPRYKIIEKRQSVAFWCNPISGHATLYWYQQILGQGPKLLIQFQNNGVVDDSQLPKDRFSAERLKGVDSTLKIQPAKLEDSAVYLCASSLEPLITPGGLPQHFGDGTRLSIL.